This T cell receptor beta chain is from a study of blood T cell repertoires in COVID-19. TCRdb's copy holds only in-frame clones and misses some; the assay was immunoSEQ multiplex PCR. The sample consists of hundreds of thousands of clones, 89% of them appearing once. Participant age was roughly 18 to 90 years, and participants resided in 25 or so US areas. The clonotype originates from a woman in her twenties or thirties with acute COVID-19. Source material: PBMCs or T cells enriched from blood (not recorded which).

The CDR3 nucleotides read TGTGCCAGCAGTTTATCGCGGCAGGGTGAAGCTTTCTTT. Protein sequence: CASSLSRQGEAFF. The V gene is TRBV27, the J gene TRBJ1-1; a possible D gene is TRBD1 (5 bases). The germline V gene has CDR1 MNHEY and CDR2 SMNVEV (reference sequence). V was shortened by 0 bases and J by 7 bases, with 9 bases between the two germline ends. This CDR3 region has 13 residues.